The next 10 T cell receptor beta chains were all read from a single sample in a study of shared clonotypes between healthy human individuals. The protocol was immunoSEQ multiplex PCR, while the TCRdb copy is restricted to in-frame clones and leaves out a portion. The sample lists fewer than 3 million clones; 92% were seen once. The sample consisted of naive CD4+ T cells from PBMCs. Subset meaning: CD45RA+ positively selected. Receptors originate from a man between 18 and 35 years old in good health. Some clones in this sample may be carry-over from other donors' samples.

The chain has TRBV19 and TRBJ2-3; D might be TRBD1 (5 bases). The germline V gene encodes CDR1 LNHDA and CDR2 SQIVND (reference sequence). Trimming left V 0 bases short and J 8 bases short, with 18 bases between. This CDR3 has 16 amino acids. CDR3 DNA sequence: TGTGCCAGTAGTATAGATCCCTACAGGTCCCATGTTACGCAGTATTTT. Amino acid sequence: CASSIDPYRSHVTQYF. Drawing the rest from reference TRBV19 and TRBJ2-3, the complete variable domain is DGGITQSPKYLFRKEGQNVTLSCEQNLNHDAMYWYRQDPGQGLRLIYYSQIVNDFQKGDIAEGYSVSREKKESFPLTVTSAQKNPTAFYLCASSIDPYRSHVTQYFGPGTRLTVL.

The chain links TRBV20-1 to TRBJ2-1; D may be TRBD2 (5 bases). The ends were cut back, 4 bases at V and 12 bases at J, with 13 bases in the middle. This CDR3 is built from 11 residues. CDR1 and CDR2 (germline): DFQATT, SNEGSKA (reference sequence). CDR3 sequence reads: CSATELVWQFF. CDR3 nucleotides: TGCAGTGCTACCGAACTAGTGTGGCAGTTCTTC.

In DNA, the CDR3 is TGTGCCAGCTTCTTATTGGGCTATGGCTACACCTTC. This codes for CASFLLGYGYTF. This chain uses TRBV6-6 with TRBJ1-2; D is ambiguous. The length of the CDR3 is 12 residues. Germline V lookup: CDR1 MNHNY, CDR2 SVGAGI (reference sequence). Trimming took off 8 bases at V and 4 bases at J, with 11 bases between the two ends.

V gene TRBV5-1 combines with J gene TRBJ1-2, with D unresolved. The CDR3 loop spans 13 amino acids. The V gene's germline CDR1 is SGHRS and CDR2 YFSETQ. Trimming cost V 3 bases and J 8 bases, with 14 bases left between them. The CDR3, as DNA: TGCGCCAGCAGCTCTCAATCCGCGGAAGGCTACACCTTC. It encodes CASSSQSAEGYTF.

CDR3 in amino acids: CASSSPSNADTQYF. The CDR3 nucleotides read TGCGCCAGCAGCTCCCCTTCAAATGCCGATACGCAGTATTTT. The chain uses TRBV5-1 and TRBJ2-3, with D hard to call. With 3 bases removed from V and 6 bases from J, the gap between germline ends came to 14 bases. Per the germline V gene, CDR1 is SGHRS and CDR2 is YFSETQ. The CDR3 consists of 14 residues.

CDR3 residues: CASGRPSGSTDTQYF. The CDR3 coding sequence is TGTGCCAGCGGGAGACCTAGCGGCAGCACAGATACGCAGTATTTT. The rearrangement uses TRBV5-4 and TRBJ2-3; 7 bases line up with TRBD2. This CDR3 has 15 residues. Germline V CDR1 and CDR2: SGHNT, YYREEE (reference sequence). The V gene end was trimmed by 7 bases and the J gene end by 0 bases; junction bases not matched to a gene: 8.

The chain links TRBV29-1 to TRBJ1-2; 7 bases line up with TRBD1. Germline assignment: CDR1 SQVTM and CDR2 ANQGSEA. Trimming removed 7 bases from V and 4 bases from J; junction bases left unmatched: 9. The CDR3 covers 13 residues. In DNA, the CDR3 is TGCAGCGCACGACAGGGAGGGAGCTATGGCTACACCTTC. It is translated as CSARQGGSYGYTF.

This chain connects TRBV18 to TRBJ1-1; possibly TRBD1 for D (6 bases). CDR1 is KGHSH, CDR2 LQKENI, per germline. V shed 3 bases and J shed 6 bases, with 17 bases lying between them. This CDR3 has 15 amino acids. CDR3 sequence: CASSPNRVGGAEAFF. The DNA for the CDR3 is TGTGCCAGCTCACCCAACAGGGTAGGAGGGGCTGAAGCTTTCTTT.

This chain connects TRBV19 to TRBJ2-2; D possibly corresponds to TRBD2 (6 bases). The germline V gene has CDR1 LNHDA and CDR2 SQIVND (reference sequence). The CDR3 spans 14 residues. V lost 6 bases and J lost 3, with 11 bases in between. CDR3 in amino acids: CASSGQRDTGELFF. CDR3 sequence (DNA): TGTGCCAGTAGCGGCCAGCGGGACACCGGGGAGCTGTTTTTT.

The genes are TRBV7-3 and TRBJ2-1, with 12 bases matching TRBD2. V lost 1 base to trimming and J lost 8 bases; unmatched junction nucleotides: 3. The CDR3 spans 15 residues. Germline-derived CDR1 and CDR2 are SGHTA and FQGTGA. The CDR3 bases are TGTGCCAGCAGCTTAAATCTAGCGGGAGGGCATGAGCAGTTCTTC. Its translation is CASSLNLAGGHEQFF.